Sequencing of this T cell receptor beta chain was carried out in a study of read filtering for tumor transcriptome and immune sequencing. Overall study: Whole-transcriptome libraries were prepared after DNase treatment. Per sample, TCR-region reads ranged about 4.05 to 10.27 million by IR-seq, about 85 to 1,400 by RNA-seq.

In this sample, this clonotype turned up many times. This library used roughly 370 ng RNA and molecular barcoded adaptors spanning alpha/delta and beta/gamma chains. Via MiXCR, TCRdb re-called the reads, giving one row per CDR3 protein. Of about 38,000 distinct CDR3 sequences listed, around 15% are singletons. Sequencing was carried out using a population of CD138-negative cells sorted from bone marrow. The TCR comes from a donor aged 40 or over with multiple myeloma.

The CDR3 here is CASSLRGITEAFF. DNA of the CDR3: TGTGCCAGCAGTCTTAGGGGGATCACTGAAGCTTTCTTT. The chain employs TRBV6-5 and TRBJ1-1; tentatively, D is TRBD1 (6 bases). The CDR3 length is 13 residues. Germline assignment: CDR1 MNHEY and CDR2 SVGAGI. V dropped 5 bases and J dropped 4 bases, with 11 bases sitting between them.